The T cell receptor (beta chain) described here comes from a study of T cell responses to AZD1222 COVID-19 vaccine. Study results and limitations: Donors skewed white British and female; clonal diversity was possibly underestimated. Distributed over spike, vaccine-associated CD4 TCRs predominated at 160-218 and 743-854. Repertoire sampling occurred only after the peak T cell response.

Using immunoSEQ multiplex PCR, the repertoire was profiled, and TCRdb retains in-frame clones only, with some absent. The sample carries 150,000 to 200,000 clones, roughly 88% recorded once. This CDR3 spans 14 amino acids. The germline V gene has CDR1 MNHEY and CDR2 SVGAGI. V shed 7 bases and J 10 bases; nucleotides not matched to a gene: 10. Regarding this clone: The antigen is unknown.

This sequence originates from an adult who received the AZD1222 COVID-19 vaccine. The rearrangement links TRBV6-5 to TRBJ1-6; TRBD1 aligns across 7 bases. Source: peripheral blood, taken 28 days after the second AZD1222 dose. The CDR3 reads CASTSDREFSPLHF. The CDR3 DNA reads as TGTGCCAGCACCTCAGACAGGGAGTTCTCACCCCTCCACTTT.